Following are 21 T cell receptor beta chains from one sample sequenced in a study of blood T cell repertoires in COVID-19. Using immunoSEQ multiplex PCR, the repertoire was profiled, and TCRdb retains in-frame clones only, with some absent. Counted here are 450,000 or so clones, approximately 90% occurring once; the ten biggest clones make up 0.65% to 1%. Specimen: peripheral blood. The receptors here all came from a man aged 18 to 29 with COVID-19, enrolled during active disease.

The V gene is TRBV7-9, the J gene TRBJ1-1; TRBD1 aligns across 7 bases. Germline V CDR1 and CDR2: SEHNR, FQNEAQ (reference sequence). The junction had 5 bases not matched to a gene; V was cut back by 3 bases and J by 1 base. The CDR3 is 15 residues long. CDR3 residues: CASSFRTGENTEAFF. In DNA form, the CDR3 reads TGTGCCAGCAGCTTCCGTACAGGGGAGAACACTGAAGCTTTCTTT.

The CDR3 nucleotides read TGTGCCAGCAGCTACCTCCTCGGGGGTCAGGAGACCCAGTACTTC. Translating gives CASSYLLGGQETQYF. The J gene is TRBJ2-5, the V gene TRBV2; D is possibly TRBD2 (6 bases). The CDR3 runs 15 residues. The V and J ends lost 6 bases and 5 bases respectively, with 19 bases between them. Germline V CDR1 and CDR2: SNHLY, FYNNEI. The whole variable domain, remainder taken from reference TRBV2 and TRBJ2-5, is EPEVTQTPSHQVTQMGQEVILRCVPISNHLYFYWYRQILGQKVEFLVSFYNNEISEKSEIFDDQFSVERPDGSNFTLKIRSTKLEDSAMYFCASSYLLGGQETQYFGPGTRLLVL.

The table lists this clone with a count of one. The rearrangement uses TRBV21-1 and TRBJ2-5; TRBD2 is taken as the D call from the table, unchecked against the DNA. TRBV21-1 is an annotated pseudogene. CDR3 length equals 17 residues. This CDR3 reads CASSKGPSGRNQETQYF. DNA of the CDR3: TGTGCCAGCAGCAAAGGACCTAGCGGGAGGAACCAAGAGACCCAGTACTTC.

V is TRBV10-3 and J is TRBJ2-1; D might be TRBD2 (5 bases). Germline CDR1 is ENHRY and CDR2 is SYGVKD. This CDR3 has 13 amino acids. Trimming shortened V by 9 bases and J by 5 bases, and 14 bases separated the two germline ends. In DNA form, the CDR3 reads TGTGCCATGGGAACTAGAGCCGACAATGAGCAGTTCTTC. Translated, it gives CAMGTRADNEQFF.

This chain joins TRBV2 and TRBJ1-5; D is undetermined. CDR1 SNHLY and CDR2 FYNNEI come from the germline V gene. Trimming removed 6 bases at V and 1 base at J, with 13 bases between. There are 15 residues in the CDR3. The CDR3 here is CASSGPGGSNQPQHF. Written as DNA, the CDR3 is TGTGCCAGCAGCGGTCCCGGAGGAAGCAATCAGCCCCAGCATTTT.

This clone has just one count. The V gene is TRBV4-2, the J gene TRBJ2-5; 8 nucleotides align to TRBD2. After removal of 4 bases from V and 1 base from J, the junction contained 23 bases not matched to a gene. Germline CDR1 and CDR2: LGHNA and YNFKEQ. The CDR3 is 21 amino acids. Here the CDR3 reads CASSPRGAGVYSMEVQETQYF. In DNA form, the CDR3 reads TGTGCCAGCAGCCCACGAGGAGCGGGGGTTTACAGTATGGAAGTCCAAGAGACCCAGTACTTC.

The chain links TRBV9 to TRBJ2-7; weak D call: TRBD2 (5 bases). The CDR3 is made up of 15 amino acids. The V gene's germline CDR1 is SGDLS and CDR2 YYNGEE. V lost 4 bases and J 3 bases, leaving 17 bases between the germline ends. The CDR3 coding sequence is TGTGCCAGCAGCCCCTCATGGGGAGTCCTCTACGAGCAGTACTTC. Its protein product is CASSPSWGVLYEQYF.

The V call is TRBV19, the J call TRBJ2-7; tentative D call: TRBD1 (5 bases). The CDR3 totals 14 residues. V lost 3 bases and J lost 2, with 11 bases in between. The germline V gene encodes CDR1 LNHDA and CDR2 SQIVND (reference sequence). The CDR3 sequence: CASSIRGQTYEQYF. As DNA, the CDR3 is TGTGCCAGTAGTATTCGTGGACAAACCTACGAGCAGTACTTC.

The rearrangement joins TRBV19 to TRBJ2-2; TRBD1 might be the D (5 bases). This CDR3 spans 16 amino acids. Germline V gene sequence: CDR1 LNHDA, CDR2 SQIVND (reference sequence). V lost 5 bases and J 0 bases, leaving 13 bases between the germline ends. Here the CDR3 reads CASSLLGQPNTGELFF. The CDR3 nucleotides are TGTGCCAGTAGTCTTTTGGGGCAGCCGAACACCGGGGAGCTGTTTTTT.

V is TRBV5-1 and J is TRBJ2-1; 9 positions agree with TRBD2. The germline gives CDR1 SGHRS, CDR2 YFSETQ. The CDR3 totals 14 residues. J gave up 9 bases and V 5 bases, and 9 bases lay outside the gene matches. The CDR3: CASSASGVQGEQFF. The CDR3 DNA reads as TGCGCCAGCAGTGCTAGCGGGGTACAGGGTGAGCAGTTCTTC.

The V and J genes are TRBV21-1 and TRBJ1-2; TRBD1 is the table's D call, not checked against the DNA. TRBV21-1 is flagged as a pseudogene. This CDR3 region has 12 residues. CDR3 DNA: TGTGCCAGCAGCAATGGGGCGGATGGCTACACCTTC. Its translation: CASSNGADGYTF.

The CDR3 sequence is CASSQLYEQYF. CDR3 coding DNA: TGTGCCAGCAGCCAACTCTACGAGCAGTACTTC. This chain uses TRBV7-9 with TRBJ2-7; no firm D call. Germline values: CDR1 SEHNR, CDR2 FQNEAQ (reference sequence). Trimming removed 5 bases from V and 3 bases from J, with 5 bases in between. This CDR3 comprises 11 residues.

The chain uses TRBV2 and TRBJ2-7; D unclear. Trimming took 7 bases from V and 6 from J, leaving 10 bases between them. CDR1 and CDR2 (germline): SNHLY, FYNNEI. The CDR3 extends over 11 amino acids. The CDR3 is CASTISIEQYF. CDR3 coding DNA: TGTGCCAGCACTATCTCGATCGAGCAGTACTTC.

The genes are TRBV4-2 and TRBJ2-5, with a tentative D call TRBD2 (6 bases). The CDR3 contains 17 residues. Trimming cost V 6 bases and J 1 base, with 21 bases left between them. From germline, CDR1 is LGHNA and CDR2 YNFKEQ. The CDR3 reads CASRVSLAPELQETQYF. DNA for the CDR3: TGTGCCAGCAGAGTAAGCCTAGCGCCCGAACTCCAAGAGACCCAGTACTTC.

The rearrangement joins TRBV18 to TRBJ2-2; TRBD2 matches 7 bases. Losses at the gene ends were 0 bases for V and 3 bases for J; bases not matched to a gene: 7. The CDR3 contains 17 residues. The germline V gene encodes CDR1 KGHSH and CDR2 LQKENI. The CDR3, as DNA: TGTGCCAGCTCACCACCGGGCGGGAGTGGACACACCGGGGAGCTGTTTTTT. Its protein is CASSPPGGSGHTGELFF.

The gene calls are TRBV4-2 and TRBJ2-1; perhaps TRBD1 as D (5 bases). Trimming pared 3 bases from V and 10 bases from J, leaving 16 bases between. CDR1 and CDR2 from the germline V gene are LGHNA and YNFKEQ. The CDR3 has 14 amino acids. This CDR3 is CASSQSWGPREQFF. The CDR3 DNA is TGTGCCAGCAGCCAGTCTTGGGGCCCCAGGGAGCAGTTCTTC.

The gene calls are TRBV15 and TRBJ2-1; 7 nucleotides align to TRBD1. This CDR3 is 15 amino acids long. Per the germline V gene, CDR1 is LNHNV and CDR2 is YYDKDF (reference sequence). The junction had 6 bases not matched to a gene; V was cut back by 0 bases and J by 7 bases. The CDR3 region is CATSRDPHRGNEQFF. Written as DNA, the CDR3 is TGTGCCACCAGCAGAGATCCGCACAGGGGTAATGAGCAGTTCTTC.

The CDR3 protein is CASSRLAGNSYNEQFF. CDR3 sequence (DNA): TGCGCCAGCAGCCGTCTAGCGGGGAACTCCTACAATGAGCAGTTCTTC. V usage is TRBV4-1 and J usage is TRBJ2-1, with 9 bases identical to TRBD2. Germline assignment: CDR1 MGHRA and CDR2 YSYEKL. Trimming cost V 4 bases and J 0 bases; bases outside gene matches: 4. This CDR3 spans 16 amino acids.

The rearrangement uses TRBV5-1 and TRBJ2-2; 11 bases map to TRBD2. The CDR3 runs to 19 residues. Trimming removed 4 bases from V and 1 base from J; junction bases left unmatched: 12. Germline V gene sequence: CDR1 SGHRS, CDR2 YFSETQ. The DNA for the CDR3 is TGCGCCAGCAGCCCTCTTTATCCCCTAGCGGGGGGGAACACCGGGGAGCTGTTTTTT. It translates to CASSPLYPLAGGNTGELFF.

The rearrangement joins TRBV30 to TRBJ2-1; 11 bases match TRBD2. The CDR3 sequence is 19 residues long. Unmatched junction bases numbered 17, after V lost 3 bases and J lost 4 bases. CDR1 is GTSNPN, CDR2 SVGIG, per germline (reference sequence). This CDR3 reads CAWSITIRLAGGHYNEQFF. CDR3 nucleotide sequence: TGTGCCTGGAGCATTACGATCCGGCTAGCGGGAGGACATTACAATGAGCAGTTCTTC.

The J gene is TRBJ2-7, the V gene TRBV28; 8 bases fit TRBD2. V shed 8 bases and J 6 bases; nucleotides not matched to a gene: 12. This CDR3 has 14 residues. Germline V gives CDR1 MDHEN, CDR2 SYDVKM. CDR3 residues: CASSLGLGVFEQYF. The CDR3 bases are TGTGCCAGCTCATTGGGACTAGGGGTTTTCGAGCAGTACTTC. The whole variable domain, remainder taken from reference TRBV28 and TRBJ2-7, is DVKVTQSSRYLVKRTGEKVFLECVQDMDHENMFWYRQDPGLGLRLIYFSYDVKMKEKGDIPEGYSVSREKKERFSLILESASTNQTSMYLCASSLGLGVFEQYFGPGTRLTVT.